This passage covers 13 T cell receptor beta chains from one sample sequenced in a study of human T cells and chemical hapten exposure. Regarding time point: pre-sensitization, week 0. Regarding treatment: therapeutic diphenylcyclopropenone sensitization with weekly scalp DPC. MiXCR was run by TCRdb on the RACE reads, yielding one entry per CDR3 protein. The sample lists approximately 400,000 distinct CDR3 sequences; around 5.5% were seen once. Specimen: whole blood, collected in connection with sensitization to the hapten diphenylcyclopropenone (DPC). The receptors shown here come from a woman in her forties or fifties with alopecia areata. Some clones in this sample may be carry-over from other donors' samples.

V is TRBV29-1 and J is TRBJ1-1; weak D call: TRBD1 (6 bases). The germline gives CDR1 SQVTM, CDR2 ANQGSEA. The V gene lost 7 bases and the J gene lost 3 bases, with 12 bases spanning the gap. The CDR3 has 12 residues. CDR3 DNA: TGCAGCGCAGGGGTAAGGGACACTGAAGCTTTCTTT. Translating it yields CSAGVRDTEAFF. The complete variable domain, with remaining parts taken from reference TRBV29-1 and TRBJ1-1, reads SAVISQKPSRDICQRGTSLTIQCQVDSQVTMMFWYRQQPGQSLTLIATANQGSEATYESGFVIDKFPISRPNLTFSTLTVSNMSPEDSSIYLCSAGVRDTEAFFGQGTRLTVV.

The sample holds a few counts of this clonotype. CDR3 nucleotides: TGTGCCAGCAGCCTCCGGACTAGCGGGAGTGTTAATGAGCAGTTCTTC. Amino acids: CASSLRTSGSVNEQFF. This chain connects TRBV5-4 to TRBJ2-1, with TRBD2 matching over 13 bases. Germline V gene data show CDR1 as SGHNT and CDR2 as YYREEE (reference sequence). The CDR3 contains 16 residues. J lost 7 bases, V lost 4 bases, and 8 bases had no gene match.

In this sample, this clonotype turned up many times. The chain joins TRBV6-2 or TRBV6-3 to TRBJ1-5, with D unclear. The germline V gene has CDR1 MNHEY and CDR2 SVGEGT. This CDR3 is built from 13 residues. The V and J ends lost 3 bases and 6 bases respectively, with 9 bases between them. The CDR3 is CASSYSRSQPQHF. In DNA form, the CDR3 reads TGTGCCAGCAGTTATTCCAGGAGTCAGCCCCAGCATTTT.

J is TRBJ2-5 and V is TRBV7-2; D assignment may be TRBD1 or TRBD2 (5 bases each). This CDR3 has 14 residues. The V gene lost 5 bases and the J gene lost 6 bases, with 16 bases spanning the gap. Germline-derived CDR1 and CDR2 are SGHTA and FQGNSA. The CDR3 nucleotides are TGTGCCAGCAGCCCGGGACCTGGGAGACAGACCCAGTACTTC. Encoded protein: CASSPGPGRQTQYF.

This clonotype was seen at least ten times. The chain uses TRBV6-6 and TRBJ2-3; D call uncertain. CDR1 MNHNY and CDR2 SVGAGI come from the germline V gene (reference sequence). Between the trimmed V and J ends, which lost 8 bases and 2 bases, there was a span of 11 bases. CDR3 length equals 13 residues. CDR3 nucleotides: TGTGCCAGCGTTAGGGAAAACACAGATACGCAGTATTTT. Translating it yields CASVRENTDTQYF.

This clonotype was observed many times. This chain uses TRBV7-6 with TRBJ2-7, with TRBD2 matching over 12 bases. Unmatched junction bases numbered 9, after V lost 8 bases and J lost 7 bases. The germline gives CDR1 SGHVS, CDR2 FNYEAQ. The CDR3 spans 14 residues. The CDR3 sequence: CASSELAGGGEQYF. Written as DNA, the CDR3 is TGTGCCAGCTCCGAACTAGCGGGAGGAGGGGAGCAGTACTTC.

This chain connects TRBV27 to TRBJ2-2; 7 bases fit TRBD2. CDR3 length: 17 residues. The germline V gene has CDR1 MNHEY and CDR2 SMNVEV (reference sequence). Unmatched junction bases numbered 16, after V lost 6 bases and J lost 6 bases. The CDR3 spells CASSLTGAGRAAGELFF. The CDR3 DNA is TGTGCCAGCAGCCTTACCGGGGCAGGGAGGGCTGCCGGGGAGCTGTTTTTT.

This chain joins TRBV3-1 and TRBJ2-3, with TRBD2 identical over 9 bases. The germline V gene has CDR1 LGHDT and CDR2 YNNKEL (reference sequence). The CDR3 loop spans 17 amino acids. V shed 4 bases and J 1 base; nucleotides not matched to a gene: 9. The CDR3 DNA reads as TGTGCCAGCAGCCTCACGATAGCGGGAGCTGGCACAGATACGCAGTATTTT. This codes for CASSLTIAGAGTDTQYF.

This chain uses TRBV10-3 with TRBJ1-3, with a possible D match to TRBD1 (6 bases). V lost 0 bases and J lost 0, with 9 bases in between. The CDR3 has 16 amino acids. In germline, CDR1 is ENHRY, CDR2 SYGVKD. Here the CDR3 reads CAISESDRISGNTIYF. The CDR3 DNA follows: TGTGCCATCAGTGAGTCCGACAGGATCTCTGGAAACACCATATATTTT.

In its sample, this clonotype was seen a few times. This chain links TRBV6-1 with TRBJ2-7; D unresolved. The CDR3 consists of 13 residues. Per the germline V gene, CDR1 is MNHNS and CDR2 is SASEGT. Trimming took off 0 bases at V and 3 bases at J, with 6 bases between the two ends. The CDR3 nucleotides are TGTGCCAGCAGTGAAGCGAGGTACTACGAGCAGTACTTC. It translates to CASSEARYYEQYF.

This clonotype has at least ten counts. This chain links TRBV7-2 with TRBJ2-3; the D is unclear. The germline CDR1 and CDR2 sequences are SGHTA and FQGNSA. Deletions cut 2 bases from V and 3 bases from J, with 3 bases between. The length of the CDR3 is 12 residues. DNA of the CDR3: TGTGCCAGCAGCTTACAGACAGATACGCAGTATTTT. This gives the protein CASSLQTDTQYF.

Many counts were recorded for this clonotype. The rearrangement joins TRBV7-2 to TRBJ2-7; D tentatively fits TRBD1 or TRBD2 (5 bases each). V was trimmed by 3 bases and J by 2 bases, leaving 11 bases between them. This CDR3 region has 14 residues. Germline loops: CDR1 SGHTA, CDR2 FQGNSA. The CDR3 coding sequence is TGTGCCAGCAGCTTGGGACCGGACCCCTACGAGCAGTACTTC. It translates to CASSLGPDPYEQYF.

This clonotype has ten or more counts. V is TRBV13 and J is TRBJ2-3; D ambiguous. V was pared by 1 base and J by 6 bases, with 5 bases between. There are 12 residues in the CDR3. From germline, CDR1 is PRHDT and CDR2 FYEKMQ (reference sequence). CDR3 in amino acids: CASSLALDTQYF. The DNA of the CDR3 is TGTGCCAGCAGCTTAGCTCTTGATACGCAGTATTTT.